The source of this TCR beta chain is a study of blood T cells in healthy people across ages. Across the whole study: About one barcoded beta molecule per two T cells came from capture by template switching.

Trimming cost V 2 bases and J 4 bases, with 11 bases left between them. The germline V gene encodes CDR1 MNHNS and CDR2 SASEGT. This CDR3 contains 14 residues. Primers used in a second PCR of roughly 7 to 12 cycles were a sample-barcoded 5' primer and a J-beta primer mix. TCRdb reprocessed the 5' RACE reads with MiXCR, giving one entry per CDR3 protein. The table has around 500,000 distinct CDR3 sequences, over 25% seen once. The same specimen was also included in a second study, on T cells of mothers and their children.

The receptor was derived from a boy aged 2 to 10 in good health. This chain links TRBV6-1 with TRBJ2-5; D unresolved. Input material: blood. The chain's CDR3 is CASSESEMGETQYF. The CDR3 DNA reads TGTGCCAGCAGTGAAAGTGAGATGGGAGAGACCCAGTACTTC.